This T cell receptor beta chain was found in a study of T cell responses to AZD1222 COVID-19 vaccine. Study results and caveats: Only five or six individuals given AZD1222 were seropositive at baseline.

As concerns this clone: The antigen is not known.

Sequencing was performed with immunoSEQ multiplex PCR; in TCRdb, only in-frame clones are kept and a portion is missing. The sample records about 85,000 clones, roughly 88% being singletons. V lost 4 bases and J lost 4, with 17 bases in between. CDR3 size: 16 residues. The germline CDR1 and CDR2 sequences are MNHEY and SMNVEV (reference sequence). The sequence came from an adult in good health. The rearrangement uses TRBV27 and TRBJ2-1, with a tentative D call TRBD2 (6 bases). The sequencing here drew on peripheral blood, taken on day 0 of MenACWY control vaccination. The CDR3 DNA reads TGTGCCAGCAGTTCTGGACTACGGCCACTATACAATGAGCAGTTCTTC. This encodes CASSSGLRPLYNEQFF.